This T cell receptor beta chain derives from a study of T cells in Graves' hyperthyroidism and ophthalmopathy. Findings and caveats of the study: Ophthalmopathy was separated from stable hyperthyroidism by a 13 V-J model. Most thyroid clonotypes expanded above 0.001 appeared in blood too.

Germline CDR1 MNHEY, CDR2 SMNVEV (reference sequence). The CDR3 extends over 17 amino acids. J lost 1 base, V lost 5 bases, and 9 bases had no gene match. Researchers amplified the TCR beta CDR3 regions from RNA transcripts. First-round RT-PCR of the TCR CDR3 relied on the HTBI primer set. TCRdb re-derived calls from the multiplex PCR reads in MiXCR, one entry per CDR3 protein. The sample carries more than 500,000 distinct CDR3 sequences, around 43% recorded once. Orbital computed tomography and thyroid ultrasound, together with serum TRAb and thyroxine and clinical symptoms, were used for diagnoses. This clonotype was observed many times. Its cognate antigen is unknown.

Sequencing used peripheral blood or thyroid tissue (not recorded which). This TCR was sampled from an adult woman with Graves' disease, either hyperthyroidism or ophthalmopathy (not recorded which). The chain has TRBV27 and TRBJ2-2, with TRBD1 matching 8 bases. The CDR3 is CASSPPVGTGNTGELFF. DNA for the CDR3: TGTGCCAGCAGTCCTCCGGTTGGGACAGGGAACACCGGGGAGCTGTTTTTT.